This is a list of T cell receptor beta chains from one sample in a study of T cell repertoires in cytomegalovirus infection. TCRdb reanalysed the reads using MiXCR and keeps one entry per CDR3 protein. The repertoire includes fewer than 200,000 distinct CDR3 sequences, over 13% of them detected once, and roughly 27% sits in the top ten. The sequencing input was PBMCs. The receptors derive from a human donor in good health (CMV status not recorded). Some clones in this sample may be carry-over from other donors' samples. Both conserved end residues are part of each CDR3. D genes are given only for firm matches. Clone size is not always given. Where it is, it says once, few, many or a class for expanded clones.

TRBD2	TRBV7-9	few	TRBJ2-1	TGTGCCAGCAGTCAAGGAGCGGGGCTCAATGAGCAGTTCTTC	CASSQGAGLNEQFF
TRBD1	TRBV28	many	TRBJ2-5	TGTGCCAGCAGTATCACAGGGGCGCAAGAGACCCAGTACTTC	CASSITGAQETQYF
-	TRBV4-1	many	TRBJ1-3	TGCGCCAGCAGCCAAGATTGGACGGATGGAAACACCATATATTTT	CASSQDWTDGNTIYF
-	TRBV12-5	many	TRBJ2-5	TGTGCTAGTGGTTTAGCGCATGGGCCCCGAGTAGAGACCCAGTACTTC	CASGLAHGPRVETQYF
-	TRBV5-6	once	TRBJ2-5	TGTGCCAGCAGATACGGAGCGCAGACCCAGTACTTC	CASRYGAQTQYF
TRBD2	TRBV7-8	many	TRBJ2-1	TGTGCCAGCAGACGAACTCAGGTAGCGATCAGCGGGAGGGCCCATGAGCAGTTCTTC	CASRRTQVAISGRAHEQFF
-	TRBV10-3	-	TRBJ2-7	TGTGCCATCAGTGAGTCGACTAGGGAGTGGGAGCAGTACTTC	CAISESTREWEQYF
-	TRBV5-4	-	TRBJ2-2	TGTGCCAGCAGCCCGGACAGCCTGAACACCGGGGAGCTGTTTTTT	CASSPDSLNTGELFF
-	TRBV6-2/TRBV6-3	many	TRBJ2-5	TGTGCCAGCAGTTACCGCAGCCCTGGGGAGACCCAGTACTTC	CASSYRSPGETQYF
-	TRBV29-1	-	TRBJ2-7	TGCAGCGTTGACGTCGGGTACGAGCAGTACTTC	CSVDVGYEQYF
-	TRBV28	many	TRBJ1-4	TGTGCCAGCAGTTTCGACCCCTGGGGAGAAAAACTGTTTTTT	CASSFDPWGEKLFF
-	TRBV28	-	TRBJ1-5	TGTGCCAGCAGTTCCCTCAATCAGCCCCAGCATTTT	CASSSLNQPQHF
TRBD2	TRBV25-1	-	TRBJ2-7	TGTGCCAGCAGTGCATCACTAGCGGGGCCCTACGAGCAGTACTTC	CASSASLAGPYEQYF
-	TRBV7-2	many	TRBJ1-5	TGTGCCAGCAGCCCCGTCGGCTTCGGCAATCAGCCCCAGCATTTT	CASSPVGFGNQPQHF
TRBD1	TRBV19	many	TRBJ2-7	TGTGCCAGTAGTGTGGGACAGGGGGCATTCGAGCAGTACTTC	CASSVGQGAFEQYF
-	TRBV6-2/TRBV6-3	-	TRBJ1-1	TGTGCCAGCAGTTACAGGGAAACCCTGAACACTGAAGCTTTCTTT	CASSYRETLNTEAFF
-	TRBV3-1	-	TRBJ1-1	TGTGCCAGCAGCCAAGGAGTTGGGGCTACTGAAGCTTTCTTT	CASSQGVGATEAFF
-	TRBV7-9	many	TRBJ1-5	TGTGCCAGCAGCCCGGACCGGGGGGGTCAGCCCCAGCATTTT	CASSPDRGGQPQHF
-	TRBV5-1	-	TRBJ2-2	TGCGCCAGCAGCTTGAAGAATAGCGCATCGAACACCGGGGAGCTGTTTTTT	CASSLKNSASNTGELFF
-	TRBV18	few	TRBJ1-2	TGTGCCAGCTCACCGGATCAGGGAAATGGCTACACCTTC	CASSPDQGNGYTF
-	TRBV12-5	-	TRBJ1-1	TGTGCTAGTGGCATGGGCACTCCAGACACTGAAGCTTTCTTT	CASGMGTPDTEAFF
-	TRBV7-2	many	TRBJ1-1	TGTGCCAGCAGCTTATCTCTAGGGCCTGAGGAAGCTTTCTTT	CASSLSLGPEEAFF
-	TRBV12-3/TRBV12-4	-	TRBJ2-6	TGTGCCAGCAGTTTACTGGGGGGAAGAGACGTCCTGACTTTC	CASSLLGGRDVLTF
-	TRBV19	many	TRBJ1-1	TGTGCCAGCAACCGACCGACCCAGCCTGAAGCTTTCTTT	CASNRPTQPEAFF
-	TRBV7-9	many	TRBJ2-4	TGTGCCAGCAGCTTAGCGCGGAGTAGCCTGGGCATTCAGTACTTC	CASSLARSSLGIQYF
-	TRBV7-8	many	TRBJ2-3	TGTGCCAGCAGCCCCCGACAGTTAACTAGCACAGATACGCAGTATTTT	CASSPRQLTSTDTQYF
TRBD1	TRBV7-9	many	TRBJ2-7	TGTGCCAGCAGCCGGGGACAGGGATACGAGCAGTACTTC	CASSRGQGYEQYF
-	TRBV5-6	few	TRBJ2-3	TGTGCCAGCAGCTACGACCCTAGTAGCACAGATACGCAGTATTTT	CASSYDPSSTDTQYF
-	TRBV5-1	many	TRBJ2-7	TGCGCCAGCAGCTTCAGTAGTTTCTACGAGCAGTACTTC	CASSFSSFYEQYF
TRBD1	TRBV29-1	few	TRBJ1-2	TGCAGCACCCTTCGAAAGACGGACAGGGGAAGCTATGGCTACACCTTC	CSTLRKTDRGSYGYTF
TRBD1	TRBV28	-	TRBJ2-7	TGTGCCAGCAGTCAGATCGCGGGACAGGGCGGCGAGCAGTACTTC	CASSQIAGQGGEQYF
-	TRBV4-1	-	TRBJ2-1	TGCGCCAGCAGCCAACGGACCTCCGGGGGATACAATGAGCAGTTCTTC	CASSQRTSGGYNEQFF
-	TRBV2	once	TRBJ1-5	TGTGCCAGCAGTTTAAACACCAATCAGCCCCAGCATTTT	CASSLNTNQPQHF
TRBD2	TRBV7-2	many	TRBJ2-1	TGTGCCAGCAGGCGCGGGAGGAACTCCTACAATGAGCAGTTCTTC	CASRRGRNSYNEQFF
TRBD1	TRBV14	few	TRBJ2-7	TGTGCCAGCAGCTTTCGGGACAGGGGCGAGCAGTACTTC	CASSFRDRGEQYF
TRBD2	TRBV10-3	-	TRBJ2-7	TGTGCCATCAGTGAGCCACTTACTAGCGGGAGAGACGAGCAGTACTTC	CAISEPLTSGRDEQYF
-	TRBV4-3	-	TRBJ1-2	TGCGCCAGCAGCCAAGATCTGGGTTGGGATGGCTACACCTTC	CASSQDLGWDGYTF
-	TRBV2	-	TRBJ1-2	TGTGCCAGCATTGACTATGGCTACACCTTC	CASIDYGYTF
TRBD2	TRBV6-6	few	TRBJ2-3	TGTGCCAGCAGTTACCTTCTAGCGGGGGGAACAGATACGCAGTATTTT	CASSYLLAGGTDTQYF
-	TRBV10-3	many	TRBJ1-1	TGTGCCATCAGTGCTGGACCACCGAACACTGAAGCTTTCTTT	CAISAGPPNTEAFF
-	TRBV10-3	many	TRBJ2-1	TGTGCCATCAGAACCGACTCCTACAATGAGCAGTTCTTC	CAIRTDSYNEQFF